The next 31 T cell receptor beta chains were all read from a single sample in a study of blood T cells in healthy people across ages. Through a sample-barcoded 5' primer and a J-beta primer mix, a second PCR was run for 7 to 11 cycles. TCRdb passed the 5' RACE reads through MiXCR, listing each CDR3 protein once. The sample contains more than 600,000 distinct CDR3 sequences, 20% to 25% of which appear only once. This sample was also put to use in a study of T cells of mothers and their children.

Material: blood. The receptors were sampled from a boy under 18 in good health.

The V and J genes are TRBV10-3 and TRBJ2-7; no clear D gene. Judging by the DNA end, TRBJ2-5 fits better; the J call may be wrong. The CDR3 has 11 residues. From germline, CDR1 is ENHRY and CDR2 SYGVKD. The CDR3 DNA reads TGTGCCATCAGTGCGGAAGAGACCCAGTACTTC. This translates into CAISAEETQYF.

CDR3 in DNA: TGTGCCAGCAGCTTCGGGCAGGGGGCCTCTTCCTCCTATGGCTACACCTTC. It translates to CASSFGQGASSSYGYTF. This sequence joins TRBV7-3 and TRBJ1-2; 8 nucleotides match TRBD1. The CDR3 consists of 17 residues. Germline assignment: CDR1 SGHTA and CDR2 FQGTGA. Germline trimming cut 3 bases from V and 4 bases from J; bases unmatched to any gene: 13. The full variable domain, rest sourced from reference TRBV7-3 and TRBJ1-2, is GAGVSQTPSNKVTEKGKYVELRCDPISGHTALYWYRQSLGQGPEFLIYFQGTGAADDSGLPNDRFFAVRPEGSVSTLKIQRTERGDSAVYLCASSFGQGASSSYGYTFGSGTRLTVV.

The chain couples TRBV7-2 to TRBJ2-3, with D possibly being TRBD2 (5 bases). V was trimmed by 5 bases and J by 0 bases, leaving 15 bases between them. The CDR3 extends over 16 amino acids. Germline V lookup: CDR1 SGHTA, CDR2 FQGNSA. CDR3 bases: TGTGCCAGCAGCCCCGTATCGACGGGGAGCACAGATACGCAGTATTTT. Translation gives CASSPVSTGSTDTQYF.

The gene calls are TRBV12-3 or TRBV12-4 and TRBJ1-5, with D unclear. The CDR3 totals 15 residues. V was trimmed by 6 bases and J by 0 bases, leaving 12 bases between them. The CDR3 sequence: CASRASEYSNQPQHF. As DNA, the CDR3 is TGTGCCAGCAGGGCGTCAGAGTATAGCAATCAGCCCCAGCATTTT.

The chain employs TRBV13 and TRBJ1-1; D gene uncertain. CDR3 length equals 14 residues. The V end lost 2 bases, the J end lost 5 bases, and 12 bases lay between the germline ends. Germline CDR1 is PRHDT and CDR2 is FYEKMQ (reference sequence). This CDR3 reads CASSLNPDETEAFF. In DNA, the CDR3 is TGTGCCAGCAGCTTAAATCCGGATGAGACTGAAGCTTTCTTT.

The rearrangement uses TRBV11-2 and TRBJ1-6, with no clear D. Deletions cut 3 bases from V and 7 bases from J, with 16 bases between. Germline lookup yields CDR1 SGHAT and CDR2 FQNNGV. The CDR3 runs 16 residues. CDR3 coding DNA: TGTGCCAGCAGCTTGAGCCCCGGGGTGGGAAATTCACCCCTCCACTTT. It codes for CASSLSPGVGNSPLHF.

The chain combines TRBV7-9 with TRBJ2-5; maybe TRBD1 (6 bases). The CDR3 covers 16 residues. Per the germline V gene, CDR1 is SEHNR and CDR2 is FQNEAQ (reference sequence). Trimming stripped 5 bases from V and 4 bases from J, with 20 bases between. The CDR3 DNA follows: TGTGCCAGCAGCCCCAGATATGACAGGCAACGAGAGACCCAGTACTTC. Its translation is CASSPRYDRQRETQYF.

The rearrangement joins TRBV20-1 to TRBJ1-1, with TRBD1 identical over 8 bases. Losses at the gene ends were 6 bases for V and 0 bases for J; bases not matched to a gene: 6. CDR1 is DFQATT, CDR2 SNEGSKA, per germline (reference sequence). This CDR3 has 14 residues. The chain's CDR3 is CSARRQGMNTEAFF. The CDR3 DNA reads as TGCAGTGCCAGGAGACAGGGGATGAACACTGAAGCTTTCTTT.

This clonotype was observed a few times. Here the CDR3 DNA reads TGCAGTGCTAGGAGAACGGACTCCTACGAGCAGTACTTC. Amino acids: CSARRTDSYEQYF. The rearrangement uses TRBV20-1 and TRBJ2-7; D is unresolved. Germline V gives CDR1 DFQATT, CDR2 SNEGSKA (reference sequence). The CDR3 extends over 13 amino acids. Trimming pared 3 bases from V and 0 bases from J, leaving 9 bases between.

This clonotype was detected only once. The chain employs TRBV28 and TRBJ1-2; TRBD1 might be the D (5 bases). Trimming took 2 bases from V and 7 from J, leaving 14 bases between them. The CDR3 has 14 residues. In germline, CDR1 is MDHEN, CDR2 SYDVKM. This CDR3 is CASSLEQVFGGYTF. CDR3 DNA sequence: TGTGCCAGCAGTTTAGAACAGGTGTTTGGTGGCTACACCTTC.

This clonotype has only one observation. CDR3 coding DNA: TGTGCCAGCAGCTTTCTGGTCGGACAGGGCCACGAGCAGTACTTC. Its translation is CASSFLVGQGHEQYF. V gene TRBV11-1 combines with J gene TRBJ2-7; 8 bases are a match to TRBD1. V gave up 3 bases and J gave up 5 bases; unmatched junction bases: 9. Per the germline V gene, CDR1 is SGHAT and CDR2 is FQDESV (reference sequence). This CDR3 has 15 residues.

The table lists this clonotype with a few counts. CDR3 sequence: CASSQTFFTDNEQFF. The DNA for the CDR3 is TGTGCCAGCAGCCAAACGTTTTTCACAGACAATGAGCAGTTCTTC. The chain employs TRBV7-2 and TRBJ2-1; D is unclear. The CDR3 spans 15 residues. Germline-derived CDR1 and CDR2 are SGHTA and FQGNSA. V lost 5 bases, J lost 5 bases, and 16 bases lay in between.

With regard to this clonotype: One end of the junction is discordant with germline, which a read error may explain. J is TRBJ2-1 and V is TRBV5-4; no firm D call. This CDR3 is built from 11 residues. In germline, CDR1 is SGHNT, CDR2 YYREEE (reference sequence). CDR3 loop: CASGSDNEQFF. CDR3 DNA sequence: TGTGCCAGCGGCTCCGACAATGAGCAGTTCTTC.

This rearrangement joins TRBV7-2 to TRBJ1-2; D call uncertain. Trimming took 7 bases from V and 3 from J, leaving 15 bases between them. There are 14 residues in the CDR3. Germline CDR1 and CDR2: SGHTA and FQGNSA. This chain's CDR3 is CASTQEVDDYGYTF. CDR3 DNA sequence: TGTGCCAGCACCCAGGAGGTCGATGACTATGGCTACACCTTC.

The CDR3 loop is CASSTAGAGTGELFF. The CDR3 DNA reads as TGTGCCAGCAGCACAGCGGGGGCCGGCACCGGGGAGCTGTTTTTT. The chain employs TRBV7-9 and TRBJ2-2, with TRBD2 identical over 8 bases. V dropped 5 bases and J dropped 4; count of bases not matched to a gene: 6. Germline V gene lookup returns CDR1 SEHNR and CDR2 FQNEAQ (reference sequence). CDR3 size: 15 residues. The entire variable domain, with the rest obtained from reference TRBV7-9 and TRBJ2-2, is as follows: DTGVSQNPRHKITKRGQNVTFRCDPISEHNRLYWYRQTLGQGPEFLTYFQNEAQLEKSRLLSDRFSAERPKGSFSTLEIQRTEQGDSAMYLCASSTAGAGTGELFFGEGSRLTVL.

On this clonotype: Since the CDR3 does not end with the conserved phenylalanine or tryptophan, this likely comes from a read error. This CDR3 is CASSQDPGQAYEQYL. The CDR3 DNA is TGCGCCAGCAGCCAAGACCCGGGACAAGCTTACGAGCAGTACCTC. V and J are TRBV4-3 and TRBJ2-7; tentatively, D is TRBD1 (6 bases). Between the trimmed V and J ends, which lost 0 bases and 4 bases, there was a span of 13 bases. Germline V CDR1 and CDR2: LGHNA, YSLEER. CDR3 length: 15 residues.

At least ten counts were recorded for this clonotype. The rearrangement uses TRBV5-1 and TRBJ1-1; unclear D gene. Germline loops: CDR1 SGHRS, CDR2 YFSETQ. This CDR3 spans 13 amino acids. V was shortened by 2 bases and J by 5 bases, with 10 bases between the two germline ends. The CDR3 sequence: CASSLGLGTEAFF. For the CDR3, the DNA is TGCGCCAGCAGCTTAGGGTTGGGGACTGAAGCTTTCTTT.

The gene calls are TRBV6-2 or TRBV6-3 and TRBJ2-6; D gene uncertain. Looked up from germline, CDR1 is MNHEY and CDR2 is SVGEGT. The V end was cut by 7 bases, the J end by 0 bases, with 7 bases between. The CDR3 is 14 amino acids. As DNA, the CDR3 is TGTGCCAGCATACTCCCCTCTGGGGCCAACGTCCTGACTTTC. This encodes CASILPSGANVLTF.

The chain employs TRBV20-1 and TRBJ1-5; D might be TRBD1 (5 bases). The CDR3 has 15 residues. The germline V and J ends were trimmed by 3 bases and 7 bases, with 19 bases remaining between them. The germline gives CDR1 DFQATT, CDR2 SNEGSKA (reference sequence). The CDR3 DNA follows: TGCAGTGCTAGTTCCGATGGAGGGGCTGGGCAGCCCCAGCATTTT. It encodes CSASSDGGAGQPQHF.

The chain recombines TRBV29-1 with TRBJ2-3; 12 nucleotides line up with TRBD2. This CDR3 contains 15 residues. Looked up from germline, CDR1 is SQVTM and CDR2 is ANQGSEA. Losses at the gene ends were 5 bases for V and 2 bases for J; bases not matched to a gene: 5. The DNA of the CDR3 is TGCAGCGTTTCGGGACTAGCGGGCGACACAGATACGCAGTATTTT. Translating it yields CSVSGLAGDTDTQYF.

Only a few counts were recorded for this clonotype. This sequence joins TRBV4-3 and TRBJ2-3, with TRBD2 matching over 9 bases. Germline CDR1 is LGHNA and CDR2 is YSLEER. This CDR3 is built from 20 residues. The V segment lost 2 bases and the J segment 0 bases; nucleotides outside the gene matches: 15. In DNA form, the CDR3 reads TGCGCCAGCAGCCAATCAGCGGGGGGCATAACGAACACTAGCACAGATACGCAGTATTTT. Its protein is CASSQSAGGITNTSTDTQYF.

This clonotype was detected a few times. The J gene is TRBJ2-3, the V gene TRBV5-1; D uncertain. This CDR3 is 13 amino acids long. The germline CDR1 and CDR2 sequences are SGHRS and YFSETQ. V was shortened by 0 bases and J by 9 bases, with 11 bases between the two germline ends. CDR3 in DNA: TGCGCCAGCAGCTTGGGGGGTCAAGCGACGCAGTATTTT. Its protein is CASSLGGQATQYF.

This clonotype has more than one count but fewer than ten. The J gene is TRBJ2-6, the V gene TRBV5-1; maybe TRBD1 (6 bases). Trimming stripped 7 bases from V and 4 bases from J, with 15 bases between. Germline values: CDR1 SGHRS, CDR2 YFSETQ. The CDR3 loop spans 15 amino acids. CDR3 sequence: CASALQGPGANVLTF. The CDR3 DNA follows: TGCGCCAGCGCTTTGCAGGGGCCCGGGGCCAACGTCCTGACTTTC.

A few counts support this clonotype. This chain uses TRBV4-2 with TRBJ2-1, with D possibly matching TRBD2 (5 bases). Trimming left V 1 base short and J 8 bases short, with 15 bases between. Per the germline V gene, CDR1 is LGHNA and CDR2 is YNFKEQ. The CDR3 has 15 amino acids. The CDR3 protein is CASSQAERGGYEQFF. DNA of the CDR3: TGTGCCAGCAGCCAAGCTGAGAGAGGAGGCTATGAGCAGTTCTTC.

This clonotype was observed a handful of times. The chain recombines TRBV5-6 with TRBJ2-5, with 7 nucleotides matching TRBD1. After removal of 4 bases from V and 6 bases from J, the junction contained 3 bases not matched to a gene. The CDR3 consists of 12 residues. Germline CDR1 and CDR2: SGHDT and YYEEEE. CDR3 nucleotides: TGTGCCAGCAGCGGGGACAGTCAGACCCAGTACTTC. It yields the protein CASSGDSQTQYF.

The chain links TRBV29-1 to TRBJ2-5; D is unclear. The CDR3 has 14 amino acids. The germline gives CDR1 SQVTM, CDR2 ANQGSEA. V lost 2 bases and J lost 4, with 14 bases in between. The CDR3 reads CSVERQALGETQYF. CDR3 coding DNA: TGCAGCGTTGAAAGGCAGGCCCTGGGAGAGACCCAGTACTTC.

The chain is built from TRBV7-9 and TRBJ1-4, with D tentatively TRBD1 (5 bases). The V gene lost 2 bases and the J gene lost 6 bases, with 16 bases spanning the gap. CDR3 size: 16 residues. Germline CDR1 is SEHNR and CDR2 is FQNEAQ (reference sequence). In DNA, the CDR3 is TGTGCCAGCAGCTTACAGGGAGCCGCTCCCCATGAAAAACTGTTTTTT. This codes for CASSLQGAAPHEKLFF. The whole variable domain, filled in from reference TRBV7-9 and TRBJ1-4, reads DTGVSQNPRHKITKRGQNVTFRCDPISEHNRLYWYRQTLGQGPEFLTYFQNEAQLEKSRLLSDRFSAERPKGSFSTLEIQRTEQGDSAMYLCASSLQGAAPHEKLFFGSGTQLSVL.

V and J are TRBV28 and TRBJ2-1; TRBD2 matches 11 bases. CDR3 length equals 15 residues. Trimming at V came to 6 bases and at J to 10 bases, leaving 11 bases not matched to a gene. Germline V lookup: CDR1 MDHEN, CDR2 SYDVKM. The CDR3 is CASRSVAGGVEEQFF. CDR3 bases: TGTGCCAGCAGATCGGTAGCGGGAGGGGTGGAGGAGCAGTTCTTC.

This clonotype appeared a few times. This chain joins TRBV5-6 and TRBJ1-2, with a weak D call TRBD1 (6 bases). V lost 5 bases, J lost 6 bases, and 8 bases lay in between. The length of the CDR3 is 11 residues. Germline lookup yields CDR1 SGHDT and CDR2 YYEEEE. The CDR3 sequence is CASRRTDGYTF. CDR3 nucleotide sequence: TGTGCCAGCAGGCGGACAGATGGCTACACCTTC.

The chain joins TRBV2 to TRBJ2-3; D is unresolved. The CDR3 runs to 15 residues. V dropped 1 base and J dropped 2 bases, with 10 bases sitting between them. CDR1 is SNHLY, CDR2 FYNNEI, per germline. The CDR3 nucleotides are TGTGCCAGCAGTGAAGGCCGCCCGGTCACAGATACGCAGTATTTT. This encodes CASSEGRPVTDTQYF.

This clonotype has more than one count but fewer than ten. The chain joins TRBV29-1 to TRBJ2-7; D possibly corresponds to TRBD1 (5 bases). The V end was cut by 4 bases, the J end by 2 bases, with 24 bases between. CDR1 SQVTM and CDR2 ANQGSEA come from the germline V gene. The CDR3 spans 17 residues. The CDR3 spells CSVVAGHGWEDPYEQYF. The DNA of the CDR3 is TGCAGCGTTGTCGCCGGACACGGGTGGGAAGACCCCTACGAGCAGTACTTC.